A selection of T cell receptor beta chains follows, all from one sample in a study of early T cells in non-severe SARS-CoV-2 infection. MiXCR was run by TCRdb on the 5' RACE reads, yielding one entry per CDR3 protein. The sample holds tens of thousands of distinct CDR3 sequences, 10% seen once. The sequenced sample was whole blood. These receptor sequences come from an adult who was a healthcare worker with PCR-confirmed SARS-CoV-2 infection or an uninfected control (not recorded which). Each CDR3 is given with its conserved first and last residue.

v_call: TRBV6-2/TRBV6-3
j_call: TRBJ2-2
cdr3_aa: CASSRRGGTGELFF

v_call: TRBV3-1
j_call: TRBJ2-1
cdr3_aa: CASSQALAGGYNEQFF

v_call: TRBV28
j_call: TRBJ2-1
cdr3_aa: CASSIGGLGNEQFF

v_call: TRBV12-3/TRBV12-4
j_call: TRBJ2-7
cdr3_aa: CASTRGGAAYEQYF

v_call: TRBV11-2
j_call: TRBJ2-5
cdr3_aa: CASSLERLQETQYF

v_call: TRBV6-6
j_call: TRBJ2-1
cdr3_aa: CASSPPSGGWQFF

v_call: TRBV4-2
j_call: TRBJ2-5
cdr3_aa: CASSHDSGTSRQETQYF

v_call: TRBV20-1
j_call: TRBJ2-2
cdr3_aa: CSARDTLAGDTGELFF

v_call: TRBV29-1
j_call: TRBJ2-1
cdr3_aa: CSGQREGLPEQFF

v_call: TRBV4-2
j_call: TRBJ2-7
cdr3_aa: CASSHSTSGSYEQYF

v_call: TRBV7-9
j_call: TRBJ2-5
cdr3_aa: CASAGDREQETQYF

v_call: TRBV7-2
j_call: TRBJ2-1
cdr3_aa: CASSSAGLWEQFF

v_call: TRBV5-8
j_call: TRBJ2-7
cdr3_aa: CASSFGQRSEQYF

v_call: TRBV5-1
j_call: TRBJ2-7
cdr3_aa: CASSFRDAAYEQYF

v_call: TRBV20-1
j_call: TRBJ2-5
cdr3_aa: CSAPRTGQETQYF

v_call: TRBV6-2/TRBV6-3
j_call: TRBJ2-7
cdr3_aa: CASNPTGSHEQYF

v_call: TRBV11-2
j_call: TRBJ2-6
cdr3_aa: CASSTRGSGANVLTF

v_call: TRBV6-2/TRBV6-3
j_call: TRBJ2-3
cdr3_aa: CASSREGDLTDTQYF

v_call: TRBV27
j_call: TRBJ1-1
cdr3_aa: CASSFRENTEAFF

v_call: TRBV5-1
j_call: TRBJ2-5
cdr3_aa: CASSVQYQETQYF

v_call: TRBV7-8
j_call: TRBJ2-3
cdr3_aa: CASSLIPDTQYF

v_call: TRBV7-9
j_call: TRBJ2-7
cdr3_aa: CASSPQDSYEQYF

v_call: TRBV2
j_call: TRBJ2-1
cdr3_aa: CASCSIFCGGAYNEQFF

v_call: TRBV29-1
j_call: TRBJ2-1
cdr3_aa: CSVAETEQFF

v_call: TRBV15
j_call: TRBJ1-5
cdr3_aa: CATSREILRGEMSNQPQHF

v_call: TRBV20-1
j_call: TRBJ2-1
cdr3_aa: CSARFDRSSYNEQFF

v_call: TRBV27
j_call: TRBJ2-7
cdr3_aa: CASSLSSPLTTLYEQYF

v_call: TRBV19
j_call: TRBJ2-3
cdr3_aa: CASSRDGHTDTQYF

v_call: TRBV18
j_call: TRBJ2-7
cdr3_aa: CASSPPSGSGEQYF

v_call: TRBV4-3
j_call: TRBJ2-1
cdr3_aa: CASSQGSTSGRARKLFF

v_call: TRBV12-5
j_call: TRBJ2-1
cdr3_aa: CASGQGQAVYNEQFF

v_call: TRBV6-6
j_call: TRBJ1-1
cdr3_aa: CASSYTTGNTEAFF

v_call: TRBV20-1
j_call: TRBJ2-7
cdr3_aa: CSAQRPRLGDSEQYF